The T cell receptor beta chain under discussion was sequenced for a study of T-cell reconstitution after alpha-beta-depleted transplantation in children (dated by TCRdb to about 2016). In the study overall: The study quantitatively tracked T-cell immune reconstitution after TCRalphabeta/CD19-depleted allogeneic hematopoietic cell transplantation in children using TCR repertoire profiling.

General study outcomes and caveats: The apparently early recovery of alphabetaT-cell counts about two months after transplant reportedly depended on only several hundred rapidly expanded clones that came from non-depleted graft cells. In some patients, the high TCRbeta diversity seen at day 60 was put down to recipient T cells and intrathymic progenitors that had survived conditioning. Over subsequent months, a decline in hyperexpanded clone frequencies was noted, and after one year, T-cell counts and TCRbeta diversity were mostly ascribed to newly produced T cells.

V is pared back by 6 bases and J by 1 base, with 10 bases lying between the germline termini. CDR1 and CDR2, looked up from the germline V gene, are SGHRS and YFSETQ. From cysteine to phenylalanine, the CDR3 is 13 amino acids long. CDR3 DNA only is kept here, 39 bases in frame from base 1. The library was built by means of PCR. Sequencing instrument: Illumina HiSeq 2500. To normalize quantification of the TCRbeta repertoire, the TCR libraries were built with molecular barcoding that relied on unique molecular identifiers. TCRdb redid the processing of the public reads, applying fastp at Q25 and MiXCR, and retained in-frame beta chains. A single entry per CDR3 protein holds the most common genes and DNA from its merged rows. The sample table lists 600,000 or so distinct CDR3 sequences, about 23% of them with a count of one. The biggest ten clones account for roughly an eighth of the sample. The treatment or condition label here, explained by the study, means: allogeneic hematopoietic cell transplantation with graft depleted of TCRalphabeta T cells and CD19 B cells. Transplant recipients were children who received TCRalphabeta/CD19-depleted allogeneic hematopoietic cell grafts.

About this clonotype: Its antigen is currently not known. One base away there is no much larger clone; base qualities are not given.

This receptor chain uses TRBV5-1 and TRBJ1-1; a confident D gene designation cannot be given. Sample: PBMCs, mostly from graft donor cells, taken 360 days after TCRalphabeta/CD19-depleted stem cell transplant. The clonotype was recovered from a boy less than two years old who had a stem cell transplant for acute myeloid leukemia, so the T cells may come from the graft donor. The DNA is TGCGCCAGCAACGGCCTGGAGAACACTGAAGCTTTCTTT. The encoded protein is CASNGLENTEAFF.